Listed below are T cell receptor beta chains from one sample, sequenced in a study of CD8+CD57+ T cells in acquired aplastic anemia. A single record per CDR3 protein comes from TCRdb applying MiXCR to the reads. The repertoire holds about 150,000 distinct CDR3 sequences, with around 52% as singletons. Sequencing was performed on sorted CD4+, CD8+, or CD8+CD57+ T cells (not recorded which) from PBMCs. These receptors all come from a human donor with aplastic anemia. Both conserved end residues are part of each CDR3. A D gene is named only where the DNA matches it firmly. Clone size, where shown, is once, few, many, or a class for clones that have expanded.

d_gene: TRBD1
abundance: few
v_gene: TRBV19
j_gene: TRBJ1-2
CDR3nt: TGTGCCAGTAGTACGACAGGGACAGGGGGAGATGGCTACACCTTC
CDR3aa: CASSTTGTGGDGYTF

d_gene: -
abundance: many
v_gene: TRBV5-8
j_gene: TRBJ1-2
CDR3nt: TGTGCCAGCAGCTCCGGTTCTTTAGGCTACACCTTC
CDR3aa: CASSSGSLGYTF

d_gene: TRBD1
abundance: -
v_gene: TRBV4-2
j_gene: TRBJ2-1
CDR3nt: TGTGCCAGCAGCCCACAATTAGTAGGAGTCGGACAGGGGAACAATGAGCAGTTCTTC
CDR3aa: CASSPQLVGVGQGNNEQFF

d_gene: TRBD1
abundance: many
v_gene: TRBV7-8
j_gene: TRBJ1-2
CDR3nt: TGTGCCAGCAGCCTGGGACAGGGGTTTACGGGCTACACCTTC
CDR3aa: CASSLGQGFTGYTF

d_gene: -
abundance: -
v_gene: TRBV9
j_gene: TRBJ2-2
CDR3nt: TGTGCCAGCAGCGAGGGAGGGGGCAACGGGGAGCTGTTTTTT
CDR3aa: CASSEGGGNGELFF

d_gene: TRBD2
abundance: many
v_gene: TRBV7-3
j_gene: TRBJ2-1
CDR3nt: TGTGCCAGCAGCTTCCTAGCGGGAGCTCGGAATGAGCAGTTCTTC
CDR3aa: CASSFLAGARNEQFF

d_gene: -
abundance: -
v_gene: TRBV7-4
j_gene: TRBJ1-2
CDR3nt: TGTGCCAGCAGCTTAGCGGGAAGGCCCGTCAGTTACTTC
CDR3aa: CASSLAGRPVSYF

d_gene: TRBD2
abundance: few
v_gene: TRBV2
j_gene: TRBJ2-1
CDR3nt: TGTGCCAGCAGTCCCACTAGCGGGGAGATCGGTGAGCAGTTCTTC
CDR3aa: CASSPTSGEIGEQFF

d_gene: -
abundance: -
v_gene: TRBV6-1
j_gene: TRBJ1-6
CDR3nt: TGTGCCAGTTACTTACAGGGAGGGACACCCCTCCACTTT
CDR3aa: CASYLQGGTPLHF

d_gene: -
abundance: -
v_gene: TRBV7-2
j_gene: TRBJ2-5
CDR3nt: TGTGCCAGCAGCTTAGCCCCGACGACCCAAGAGACCCAGTACTTC
CDR3aa: CASSLAPTTQETQYF

d_gene: -
abundance: few
v_gene: TRBV29-1
j_gene: TRBJ1-2
CDR3nt: TGCAGCGTTGAACGGGCAAACAACTATGGCTACACCTTC
CDR3aa: CSVERANNYGYTF

d_gene: TRBD1
abundance: -
v_gene: TRBV7-9
j_gene: TRBJ2-7
CDR3nt: TGTGCCAGTGGGCGCCCGACAGGGGGGGCATACGAGCAGTACTTC
CDR3aa: CASGRPTGGAYEQYF

d_gene: -
abundance: once
v_gene: TRBV12-3/TRBV12-4
j_gene: TRBJ1-1
CDR3nt: TGTGCCAGCAGCCGGACTGAAGCTTTCTTT
CDR3aa: CASSRTEAFF

d_gene: -
abundance: -
v_gene: TRBV27
j_gene: TRBJ2-7
CDR3nt: TGTGCCAGCAGTTTATCGGTCGGACAGAGGGGCGAGCAGTACTTC
CDR3aa: CASSLSVGQRGEQYF